One sample yielded the 27 T cell receptor beta chains listed below, sequenced in a study of shared clonotypes between healthy human individuals. Some clones are missing from TCRdb's copy, which holds only in-frame ones; the method was immunoSEQ multiplex PCR. The sample holds about 870,000 clones, roughly 92% seen once. In the naive CD8 group, cells lacked CD45RO and were positively selected for CCR7, so terminally differentiated effector memory CD45RA+ cells were left out. Specimen: naive CD8+ T cells sorted from blood. These receptor sequences come from a man younger than 45 in good health.

V gene TRBV12-5 combines with J gene TRBJ2-1, with D unresolved. CDR1 is LGHNT and CDR2 is FRNRAP in the germline V gene. The CDR3 extends over 16 amino acids. The ends were cut back, 7 bases at V and 0 bases at J, with 16 bases in the middle. The CDR3: CASADSAVSSYNEQFF. CDR3 DNA: TGTGCTAGTGCCGATTCGGCGGTGAGCTCCTACAATGAGCAGTTCTTC.

V usage is TRBV27 and J usage is TRBJ2-5, with a tentative D call TRBD2 (6 bases). Germline assignment: CDR1 MNHEY and CDR2 SMNVEV (reference sequence). The CDR3 is made up of 13 amino acids. V dropped 6 bases and J dropped 3 bases, with 11 bases sitting between them. The CDR3 reads CASSPGLKETQYF. Here the CDR3 DNA reads TGTGCCAGCAGCCCGGGACTTAAAGAGACCCAGTACTTC.

DNA for the CDR3: TGCAGCGTTGGGGACAGGGGATTCTCTGGGGCCAACGTCCTGACTTTC. Residues: CSVGDRGFSGANVLTF. This sequence joins TRBV29-1 and TRBJ2-6, with 10 nucleotides matching TRBD1. From germline, CDR1 is SQVTM and CDR2 ANQGSEA. Unmatched junction bases numbered 3, after V lost 4 bases and J lost 0 bases. The CDR3 covers 16 residues.

The chain has TRBV7-6 and TRBJ2-7, with 8 bases aligning to TRBD2. Trimming at V came to 1 base and at J to 4 bases, leaving 9 bases not matched to a gene. The germline gives CDR1 SGHVS, CDR2 FNYEAQ. The CDR3 totals 16 residues. The CDR3 reads CASSLESGTSRYEQYF. The CDR3 coding sequence is TGTGCCAGCAGCTTAGAGTCGGGGACTAGTCGATACGAGCAGTACTTC.

The V gene is TRBV4-2, the J gene TRBJ2-1, with TRBD1 matching over 9 bases. CDR1 is LGHNA and CDR2 is YNFKEQ in the germline V gene. The ends lost 0 bases at V and 4 bases at J; junction bases unmatched: 4. This CDR3 is 16 amino acids long. CDR3 nucleotides: TGTGCCAGCAGCCAAGATAAGACAGGGGGATACAATGAGCAGTTCTTC. Its translation: CASSQDKTGGYNEQFF.

This rearrangement joins TRBV14 to TRBJ2-1; the D gene is possibly TRBD2 (7 bases). Germline V gene data show CDR1 as SGHDN and CDR2 as FVKESK. The CDR3 contains 15 residues. Trimming shortened V by 4 bases and J by 5 bases, and 15 bases separated the two germline ends. This CDR3 is CASSLGRGTNNEQFF. For the CDR3, the DNA is TGTGCCAGCAGCCTCGGGCGGGGGACAAACAATGAGCAGTTCTTC.

This clone was observed a handful of times. The V call is TRBV7-2, the J call TRBJ1-1; D is unclear. CDR3 size: 12 residues. The V end was cut by 5 bases, the J end by 8 bases, with 12 bases between. The germline V gene encodes CDR1 SGHTA and CDR2 FQGNSA. CDR3 region: CASSLRRGEAFF. CDR3 nucleotides: TGTGCCAGCAGCCTACGACGTGGGGAAGCTTTCTTT.

The chain employs TRBV28 and TRBJ1-4; no clear D gene. The V end lost 5 bases, the J end lost 0 bases, and 4 bases lay between the germline ends. The CDR3 extends over 13 amino acids. Per the germline V gene, CDR1 is MDHEN and CDR2 is SYDVKM. The CDR3 loop reads CASSPSTNEKLFF. CDR3 sequence (DNA): TGTGCCAGCAGTCCGTCAACTAATGAAAAACTGTTTTTT.

The chain couples TRBV28 to TRBJ2-7; no definite D call. The CDR3 runs 13 residues. The germline gives CDR1 MDHEN, CDR2 SYDVKM. Trimming shortened V by 3 bases and J by 7 bases, and 13 bases separated the two germline ends. CDR3 amino acids: CASSFGRGWEQYF. CDR3 in DNA: TGTGCCAGCAGTTTCGGGCGAGGATGGGAGCAGTACTTC.

The chain employs TRBV7-9 and TRBJ2-7; D tentatively reads TRBD1 or TRBD2 (7 bases each). Between the trimmed V and J ends, which lost 3 bases and 3 bases, there was a span of 15 bases. Germline values: CDR1 SEHNR, CDR2 FQNEAQ (reference sequence). The CDR3 loop spans 15 amino acids. The CDR3 sequence is CASSLGGGTVYEQYF. CDR3 DNA: TGTGCCAGCAGCTTGGGGGGAGGGACAGTCTACGAGCAGTACTTC. Full variable domain (outside the CDR3, taken from reference TRBV7-9 and TRBJ2-7): DTGVSQNPRHKITKRGQNVTFRCDPISEHNRLYWYRQTLGQGPEFLTYFQNEAQLEKSRLLSDRFSAERPKGSFSTLEIQRTEQGDSAMYLCASSLGGGTVYEQYFGPGTRLTVT.

This clone was counted a single time. The chain employs TRBV27 and TRBJ1-2, with 7 bases aligning to TRBD1. After removal of 6 bases from V and 4 bases from J, the junction contained 11 bases not matched to a gene. The CDR3 is made up of 15 amino acids. Looked up from germline, CDR1 is MNHEY and CDR2 is SMNVEV (reference sequence). The CDR3 sequence is CASREEGAGVYGYTF. The CDR3 DNA reads TGTGCCAGCAGGGAGGAGGGGGCAGGGGTCTATGGCTACACCTTC.

V and J are TRBV12-5 and TRBJ2-1; 7 positions agree with TRBD2. In germline, CDR1 is LGHNT, CDR2 FRNRAP. V shed 9 bases and J 9 bases; nucleotides not matched to a gene: 8. There are 12 residues in the CDR3. This chain's CDR3 is CASQVGGGEQFF. CDR3 DNA: TGTGCTAGCCAAGTTGGGGGGGGTGAGCAGTTCTTC. The entire variable domain, with the rest obtained from reference TRBV12-5 and TRBJ2-1, is as follows: DARVTQTPRHKVTEMGQEVTMRCQPILGHNTVFWYRQTMMQGLELLAYFRNRAPLDDSGMPKDRFSAEMPDATLATLKIQPSEPRDSAVYFCASQVGGGEQFFGPGTRLTVL.

The CDR3 region is CASSLTEKHTEAFF. CDR3 in DNA: TGTGCCAGCAGCTTAACAGAGAAACACACTGAAGCTTTCTTT. The V gene is TRBV11-3, the J gene TRBJ1-1; D gene ambiguous. CDR3 length: 14 amino acids. From germline, CDR1 is SGHNT and CDR2 YENEEA. Trimming cost V 2 bases and J 3 bases, with 10 bases left between them.

J is TRBJ2-1 and V is TRBV4-1; D is perhaps TRBD2 (5 bases). Germline V lookup: CDR1 MGHRA, CDR2 YSYEKL. The CDR3 runs 12 residues. Trimming cost V 4 bases and J 9 bases, with 10 bases left between them. The CDR3 protein is CASSPASGEQFF. CDR3 bases: TGCGCCAGCAGCCCCGCGAGCGGTGAGCAGTTCTTC.

J is TRBJ2-3 and V is TRBV27; TRBD1 is a possible D gene (7 bases). The CDR3 spans 15 residues. The germline V gene encodes CDR1 MNHEY and CDR2 SMNVEV (reference sequence). Trimming cost V 10 bases and J 3 bases, with 20 bases left between them. CDR3 in amino acids: CAIALDRAGTDTQYF. DNA for the CDR3: TGTGCCATCGCCTTAGACAGGGCGGGAACAGATACGCAGTATTTT.

V gene TRBV5-6 combines with J gene TRBJ2-1; no clear D. Trimming shortened V by 0 bases and J by 8 bases, and 12 bases separated the two germline ends. The CDR3 sequence is 14 residues long. Germline V gene lookup returns CDR1 SGHDT and CDR2 YYEEEE. CDR3 loop: CASSLGGVSDEQFF. DNA of the CDR3: TGTGCCAGCAGCTTGGGTGGGGTAAGCGATGAGCAGTTCTTC.

V and J are TRBV29-1 and TRBJ2-1; possibly TRBD1 or TRBD2 for D (7 bases each). The CDR3 runs to 14 residues. CDR1 SQVTM and CDR2 ANQGSEA come from the germline V gene. Trimming removed 7 bases at V and 5 bases at J, with 18 bases between. CDR3: CSAGRQGLNNEQFF. CDR3 DNA: TGCAGCGCTGGGCGACAGGGACTAAACAATGAGCAGTTCTTC.

The chain combines TRBV27 with TRBJ1-2; perhaps TRBD1 as D (6 bases). This CDR3 contains 15 residues. Trimming left V 3 bases short and J 2 bases short, with 13 bases between. Germline V CDR1 and CDR2: MNHEY, SMNVEV (reference sequence). The CDR3, as DNA: TGTGCCAGCAGTTTGATCGGACAGTTCAACTATGGCTACACCTTC. It translates to CASSLIGQFNYGYTF.

CDR3 amino acids: CASSREMRLAGVQDTQYF. DNA for the CDR3: TGTGCCAGCAGTCGCGAAATGCGACTAGCGGGAGTGCAAGATACGCAGTATTTT. This chain connects TRBV27 to TRBJ2-3, with 12 bases that match TRBD2. The CDR3 runs 18 residues. The germline V gene has CDR1 MNHEY and CDR2 SMNVEV (reference sequence). The ends lost 5 bases at V and 5 bases at J; junction bases unmatched: 14.

The chain joins TRBV7-9 to TRBJ1-4, with D possibly matching TRBD1 (6 bases). The CDR3 consists of 16 residues. Germline V gene lookup returns CDR1 SEHNR and CDR2 FQNEAQ (reference sequence). Trimming took 0 bases from V and 6 from J, leaving 14 bases between them. The CDR3 spells CASSLAGGALDEKLFF. In DNA form, the CDR3 reads TGTGCCAGCAGCTTAGCCGGGGGGGCGCTTGATGAAAAACTGTTTTTT.

This chain joins TRBV9 and TRBJ1-4; 7 positions agree with TRBD1. The V segment lost 4 bases and the J segment 7 bases; nucleotides outside the gene matches: 7. This CDR3 has 14 residues. CDR1 and CDR2 (germline): SGDLS, YYNGEE. CDR3 bases: TGTGCCAGCAGCCCATACTCAGGGGGTGAAAAACTGTTTTTT. Translation gives CASSPYSGGEKLFF.

This clone was counted a few times. The chain combines TRBV7-9 with TRBJ1-2; TRBD1 is a possible D gene (5 bases). V was clipped by 6 bases and J by 1 base, with 12 bases between them. The CDR3 extends over 14 amino acids. Germline assignment: CDR1 SEHNR and CDR2 FQNEAQ (reference sequence). As DNA, the CDR3 is TGTGCCAGCAGGGAGGGCAGGGATAACTATGGCTACACCTTC. Translated, it gives CASREGRDNYGYTF.

The rearrangement joins TRBV30 to TRBJ2-7, with TRBD1 as a possible D gene (6 bases). CDR1 is GTSNPN and CDR2 is SVGIG in the germline V gene (reference sequence). The CDR3 contains 14 residues. The V end lost 0 bases, the J end lost 0 bases, and 9 bases lay between the germline ends. Here the CDR3 DNA reads TGTGCCTGGAGTGTACAGGGCCGCTCCTACGAGCAGTACTTC. Its translation is CAWSVQGRSYEQYF. The whole variable domain, remainder taken from reference TRBV30 and TRBJ2-7, is SQTIHQWPATLVQPVGSPLSLECTVEGTSNPNLYWYRQAAGRGLQLLFYSVGIGQISSEVPQNLSASRPQDRQFILSSKKLLLSDSGFYLCAWSVQGRSYEQYFGPGTRLTVT.

The rearrangement links TRBV25-1 to TRBJ1-5; D not certain. The CDR3 consists of 13 residues. CDR1 is MGHDK and CDR2 is SYGVNS in the germline V gene. V was cut by 4 bases and J by 6 bases, with 10 bases left in between. CDR3 DNA: TGTGCCAGCAGTGTCGCTTTTGGTCAGCCCCAGCATTTT. It yields the protein CASSVAFGQPQHF.

As DNA, the CDR3 is TGTGCCAGCAGTGTGGGACAGGGTCTTCAGCCCCAGCATTTT. Translated, it gives CASSVGQGLQPQHF. The rearrangement joins TRBV2 to TRBJ1-5; 9 bases line up with TRBD1. The germline CDR1 and CDR2 sequences are SNHLY and FYNNEI. CDR3 length: 14 amino acids. J gave up 6 bases and V 4 bases, and 4 bases lay outside the gene matches. Full variable domain (remainder filled in from reference TRBV2 and TRBJ1-5): EPEVTQTPSHQVTQMGQEVILRCVPISNHLYFYWYRQILGQKVEFLVSFYNNEISEKSEIFDDQFSVERPDGSNFTLKIRSTKLEDSAMYFCASSVGQGLQPQHFGDGTRLSIL.

This chain uses TRBV30 with TRBJ2-1, with D unresolved. From germline, CDR1 is GTSNPN and CDR2 SVGIG (reference sequence). With 4 bases removed from V and 4 bases from J, the gap between germline ends came to 14 bases. This CDR3 is built from 14 residues. CDR3 DNA sequence: TGTGCCTGGACCTCGGGCGCCTTATACAATGAGCAGTTCTTC. Translating it yields CAWTSGALYNEQFF.

Comments on this clone: Other DNA sequences within the sample encode an identical CDR3. This rearrangement joins TRBV29-1 to TRBJ2-5, with D perhaps TRBD1 (5 bases). CDR3 length equals 12 residues. Germline V gene lookup returns CDR1 SQVTM and CDR2 ANQGSEA. V was trimmed by 4 bases and J by 3 bases, leaving 9 bases between them. The CDR3 loop reads CSVGGREETQYF. CDR3 sequence (DNA): TGCAGCGTTGGTGGCAGGGAAGAGACCCAGTACTTC.